Each of the 12 T cell receptor beta chains below was sequenced from the same sample in a study of cytomegalovirus exposure and HLA in healthy donors. PCR employed 60 Vbeta and 13 Jbeta primers. Generated by immunoSEQ multiplex PCR, the TCRdb table keeps only in-frame clones and is missing some. The table has about 150,000 clones, under 90% seen once. Sequencing used PBMCs. The receptors shown here come from a man aged 18 to 30 in good health and CMV-seronegative.

This sequence joins TRBV18 and TRBJ1-2; perhaps TRBD1 as D (6 bases). This CDR3 is 14 amino acids long. Trimming pared 0 bases from V and 6 bases from J, leaving 11 bases between. Per germline, CDR1 KGHSH and CDR2 LQKENI. The DNA for the CDR3 is TGTGCCAGCTCACCACCGGAACAGGGTGATGGCTACACCTTC. It encodes CASSPPEQGDGYTF.

The chain is built from TRBV6-6 and TRBJ2-6, with 10 bases aligning to TRBD1. CDR1 MNHNY and CDR2 SVGAGI come from the germline V gene (reference sequence). The CDR3 is made up of 15 amino acids. Trimming cost V 7 bases and J 3 bases; bases outside gene matches: 3. The CDR3 DNA is TGTGCCAGCAAGGGACAGGGGTTTGGGGCCAACGTCCTGACTTTC. Translation: CASKGQGFGANVLTF.

In its sample, this clone was seen once. CDR3 loop: CASSQAYPSNQPQHF. CDR3 in DNA: TGCGCCAGCAGCCAAGCCTACCCGAGCAATCAGCCCCAGCATTTT. The V and J genes are TRBV4-1 and TRBJ1-5; D remains ambiguous. Trimming removed 1 base from V and 1 base from J, with 8 bases in between. This CDR3 comprises 15 residues. Per germline, CDR1 MGHRA and CDR2 YSYEKL.

The gene calls are TRBV6-6 and TRBJ2-7, with 7 bases aligning to TRBD2. Germline V CDR1 and CDR2: MNHNY, SVGAGI (reference sequence). The V gene end was trimmed by 0 bases and the J gene end by 2 bases; junction bases not matched to a gene: 4. This CDR3 spans 15 amino acids. CDR3 sequence reads: CASSYSNAGAYEQYF. The CDR3 DNA is TGTGCCAGCAGTTACTCGAACGCGGGAGCCTACGAGCAGTACTTC.

This chain links TRBV19 with TRBJ1-5, with unresolved D. CDR1 is LNHDA and CDR2 is SQIVND in the germline V gene (reference sequence). V dropped 8 bases and J dropped 11 bases, with 19 bases sitting between them. CDR3 size: 13 residues. The CDR3 DNA is TGTGCCAGTCGCGAGGAGGAACTGGTGGCCCAGCATTTT. Protein sequence: CASREEELVAQHF.

The rearrangement links TRBV14 to TRBJ2-7, with 9 bases lining up with TRBD2. J gave up 2 bases and V 1 base, and 6 bases lay outside the gene matches. The CDR3 is 16 amino acids. The germline V gene encodes CDR1 SGHDN and CDR2 FVKESK. The CDR3 loop is CASSQARLAVPYEQYF. In DNA, the CDR3 is TGTGCCAGCAGCCAAGCAAGACTAGCGGTCCCCTACGAGCAGTACTTC.

The V and J genes are TRBV7-3 and TRBJ2-1; weak D call: TRBD2 (5 bases). CDR1 is SGHTA, CDR2 FQGTGA, per germline. The V end was cut by 2 bases, the J end by 9 bases, with 20 bases between. The CDR3 sequence is 16 residues long. The CDR3 bases are TGTGCCAGCAGCTTATCCCTTGCGGACCGAGGGTCTGAGCAGTTCTTC. It translates to CASSLSLADRGSEQFF.

This chain links TRBV18 with TRBJ2-7; 9 positions agree with TRBD1. Per germline, CDR1 KGHSH and CDR2 LQKENI. With 0 bases clipped from V and 3 bases from J, the junction kept 3 bases outside the gene matches. CDR3 length: 15 amino acids. The CDR3 protein is CASSPPGQGLYEQYF. The CDR3 nucleotides are TGTGCCAGCTCACCACCGGGACAGGGACTCTACGAGCAGTACTTC.

As concerns this clone: At the DNA level, this CDR3 is encoded by other sequences in the same sample as well. The CDR3 loop is CASSSWTLGGNTEAFF. The CDR3 DNA reads as TGTGCCAGTAGTAGCTGGACACTCGGCGGTAACACTGAAGCTTTCTTT. The V gene is TRBV19, the J gene TRBJ1-1; weak D call: TRBD1 (5 bases). There are 16 residues in the CDR3. The V gene lost 4 bases and the J gene lost 2 bases, with 17 bases spanning the gap. The germline V gene has CDR1 LNHDA and CDR2 SQIVND (reference sequence).

The V gene is TRBV7-6, the J gene TRBJ2-7, with 7 bases matching TRBD2. There are 13 residues in the CDR3. With V trimmed by 1 base and J by 6 bases, 3 bases remained unmatched. CDR1 and CDR2 from the germline V gene are SGHVS and FNYEAQ. For the CDR3, the DNA is TGTGCCAGCAGCTTAGGGCCGGGGGGCGAGCAGTACTTC. Translated: CASSLGPGGEQYF.

This rearrangement joins TRBV2 to TRBJ2-5, with D perhaps TRBD1 (5 bases). Gene TRBJ2-7 matches the end of the DNA better, so the J call may be wrong. The CDR3 runs to 13 residues. From germline, CDR1 is SNHLY and CDR2 FYNNEI. The CDR3 nucleotides read TGTGCCAGCAGTGTACGACAGAGCTACGAGCAGTACTTC. This gives the protein CASSVRQSYEQYF.

This clone turned up a few times. The chain recombines TRBV5-4 with TRBJ2-6; D perhaps matches TRBD1 (6 bases). V was pared by 4 bases and J by 1 base, with 6 bases between. Germline CDR1 SGHNT, CDR2 YYREEE (reference sequence). CDR3 size: 14 residues. The DNA for the CDR3 is TGTGCCAGCAGCGACAGGTCTGGGGCCAACGTCCTGACTTTC. This sequence encodes CASSDRSGANVLTF.